This T cell receptor beta chain is drawn from a study of blood T cell repertoires in COVID-19. Study-wide context: COVID-19 samples collected from the United States, Italy and Spain covered acute and convalescent phases. Sources were T cells, B-cell-depleted T cells, or PBMCs; the material itself was cDNA or gDNA.

Trimming at V came to 3 bases and at J to 2 bases, leaving 4 bases not matched to a gene. Germline V lookup: CDR1 LGHDT, CDR2 YNNKEL (reference sequence). The CDR3 runs to 16 residues. Libraries were prepared by immunoSEQ multiplex PCR; TCRdb keeps only in-frame clonotypes and omits some of them. This table holds 200,000 to 250,000 clones, about 86% found once. The chain combines TRBV3-1 (or the pseudogene TRBV3-2) with TRBJ2-5, with 12 bases matching TRBD2. The sequence came from an older woman with acute or convalescent COVID-19. Input material: peripheral blood. The CDR3 spells CASSQTSGGNQETQYF. DNA of the CDR3: TGTGCCAGCAGCCAGACTAGCGGGGGAAATCAAGAGACCCAGTACTTC.